These T cell receptor beta chains were read from a single sample in a study of cytomegalovirus exposure and HLA in healthy donors. Clones were sequenced by immunoSEQ multiplex PCR, and TCRdb holds only the in-frame ones, with some missing. Among 150,000 to 200,000 clones, 80% to 85% were seen once, and the ten largest hold over 2%. Material for sequencing was PBMCs. These receptors were collected from a woman aged 25 to 39 in good health and CMV-seronegative. Each CDR3 is given with its conserved first and last residue. The D gene is left open where the match is weak. Some rows have no size entry. The others give once, few or many, or a class for an expanded clone.

TRBV29-1	NA	TRBJ2-1	NA	CSVVQGRGREANEQFF	TGCAGCGTTGTCCAGGGACGGGGCAGGGAGGCCAATGAGCAGTTCTTC
TRBV7-6	TRBD2	TRBJ2-5	NA	CASSLSARGRQETQYF	TGTGCCAGCAGCCTAAGTGCGCGGGGGAGGCAAGAGACCCAGTACTTC
TRBV6-6	NA	TRBJ2-7	NA	CASRADGSYEQYF	TGTGCCAGCAGAGCGGACGGGTCCTACGAGCAGTACTTC
TRBV15	TRBD1	TRBJ2-1	few	CATSEETGGYNEQFF	TGTGCCACCAGCGAAGAGACAGGGGGCTACAATGAGCAGTTCTTC
TRBV6-1	NA	TRBJ1-3	NA	CASQGLGVSGNTIYF	TGTGCCAGCCAGGGGCTAGGGGTCTCTGGAAACACCATATATTTT
TRBV29-1	NA	TRBJ2-3	NA	CSVERWSYEEYF	TGCAGCGTTGAACGGTGGTCTTATGAGGAGTATTTT
TRBV4-1	TRBD1	TRBJ1-5	NA	CASSRGPRGQGNQPQHF	TGCGCCAGCAGCCGAGGGCCCAGGGGACAGGGAAATCAGCCCCAGCATTTT
TRBV6-5	NA	TRBJ2-3	NA	CASSYAKESTDTQYF	TGTGCCAGCAGTTACGCCAAGGAGAGCACAGATACGCAGTATTTT
TRBV5-4	NA	TRBJ1-1	NA	CASRGGTSNTEAFF	TGTGCCAGCAGGGGGGGAACCTCGAACACTGAAGCTTTCTTT
TRBV25-1	NA	TRBJ2-1	NA	CASSTGTKDVNEQFF	TGTGCCAGCAGTACCGGGACAAAAGATGTCAATGAGCAGTTCTTC
TRBV6-1	TRBD1	TRBJ2-7	few	CASTPGTALTYEQYF	TGTGCCAGCACCCCTGGGACAGCACTTACCTACGAGCAGTACTTC
TRBV4-3	TRBD1	TRBJ2-5	NA	CASSPRQGKQETQYF	TGCGCCAGCAGCCCAAGACAGGGGAAGCAAGAGACCCAGTACTTC
TRBV7-9	NA	TRBJ2-1	NA	CASSTWDFLHNEQFF	TGTGCCAGCAGCACCTGGGACTTCCTCCACAATGAGCAGTTCTTC
TRBV4-1	NA	TRBJ1-1	NA	CASSFLVAFSEAFF	TGCGCCAGCAGCTTCTTAGTAGCGTTTTCTGAAGCTTTCTTT
TRBV6-1	TRBD2	TRBJ2-3	once	CASSEALPSGGTDTQYF	TGTGCCAGCAGTGAAGCGCTTCCTAGCGGGGGGACAGATACGCAGTATTTT
TRBV7-2	NA	TRBJ2-7	NA	CASSDRGKTYEQYF	TGTGCCAGCAGCGACAGAGGCAAGACCTACGAGCAGTACTTC
TRBV23-1	NA	TRBJ2-7	once	CASSQPELGAPYEQYF	TGCGCCAGCAGTCAGCCCGAACTTGGAGCCCCCTACGAGCAGTACTTC
TRBV15	TRBD1	TRBJ2-4	NA	CATSRDRGQQTKNIQYF	TGTGCCACCAGCAGAGACAGGGGGCAACAGACCAAAAACATTCAGTACTTC
TRBV4-1	TRBD2	TRBJ2-1	once	CASLAGGPSGYEQFF	TGCGCCAGCCTAGCGGGAGGGCCGTCCGGCTATGAGCAGTTCTTC
TRBV27	NA	TRBJ2-7	NA	CASSYRKNSYEQYF	TGTGCCAGCAGTTACAGGAAGAACTCCTACGAGCAGTACTTC
TRBV10-3	NA	TRBJ2-1	NA	CAISPGSSYNEQFF	TGTGCCATCAGCCCCGGGAGCTCCTACAATGAGCAGTTCTTC
TRBV7-2	TRBD2	TRBJ2-7	NA	CASSLKAPRGEEQYF	TGTGCCAGCAGCTTAAAAGCCCCCCGGGGGGAAGAGCAGTACTTC
TRBV6-1	TRBD2	TRBJ2-7	once	CASKGTSGRLYEQYF	TGTGCCAGCAAGGGGACTAGCGGGAGGCTCTACGAGCAGTACTTC
TRBV9	TRBD1	TRBJ2-7	NA	CASSVATGARAYEQYF	TGTGCCAGCAGCGTAGCTACAGGGGCCCGGGCCTACGAGCAGTACTTC
TRBV4-3	NA	TRBJ1-1	NA	CASSPLTGHHEAFF	TGCGCCAGCAGCCCGTTGACAGGCCACCATGAAGCTTTCTTT
TRBV6-5	NA	TRBJ2-7	NA	CASSYSNSGLAYEQYF	TGTGCCAGCAGTTACTCGAACAGCGGTCTCGCCTACGAGCAGTACTTC
TRBV19	TRBD1	TRBJ2-7	NA	CASSIGTGQGYEQYF	TGTGCCAGTAGTATCGGGACGGGACAGGGCTACGAGCAGTACTTC
TRBV7-6	NA	TRBJ1-1	few	CASSLGGYEAFF	TGTGCCAGCAGCTTAGGCGGATATGAAGCTTTCTTT
TRBV5-4	TRBD1	TRBJ1-1	NA	CASSGGTGGLLNTEAFF	TGTGCCAGCAGCGGGGGGACAGGCGGTCTATTGAACACTGAAGCTTTCTTT
TRBV5-1	NA	TRBJ1-1	NA	CASSGGDDTEAFF	TGCGCCAGCAGCGGGGGGGACGATACTGAAGCTTTCTTT
TRBV5-1	TRBD2	TRBJ2-1	NA	CASRQGLDLHREQFF	TGCGCCAGCAGACAAGGACTAGATTTACATCGGGAGCAGTTCTTC
TRBV10-3	NA	TRBJ1-2	NA	CAISEWGDGYTF	TGTGCCATCAGTGAGTGGGGGGATGGCTACACCTTC
TRBV27	TRBD1	TRBJ2-7	once	CASSLQGRGLGEQYF	TGTGCCAGCAGTCTCCAGGGCAGGGGGCTTGGAGAGCAGTACTTC